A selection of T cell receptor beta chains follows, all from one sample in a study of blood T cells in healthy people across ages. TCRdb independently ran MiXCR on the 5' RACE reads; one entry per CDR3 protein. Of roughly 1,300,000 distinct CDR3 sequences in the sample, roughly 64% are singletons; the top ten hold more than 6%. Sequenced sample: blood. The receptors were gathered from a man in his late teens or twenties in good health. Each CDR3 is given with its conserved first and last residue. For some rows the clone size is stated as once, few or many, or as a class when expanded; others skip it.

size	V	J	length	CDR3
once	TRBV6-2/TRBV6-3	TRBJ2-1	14	CASSPPNWGEEQFF
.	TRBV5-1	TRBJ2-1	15	CASSYGGRAWNEQFF
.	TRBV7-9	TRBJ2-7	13	CASSIGNGYEQYF
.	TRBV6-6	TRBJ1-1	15	CASRTGAPSDTEAFF
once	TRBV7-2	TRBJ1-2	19	CASGTGLSLVPTANYGYTF
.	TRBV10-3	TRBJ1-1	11	CAGGSGTEAFF
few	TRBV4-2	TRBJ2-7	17	CASSQELAAAALYEQYF
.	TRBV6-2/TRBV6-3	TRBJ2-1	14	CASSWSSNINEQFF
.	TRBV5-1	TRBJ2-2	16	CASSLNIGPNTGELFF
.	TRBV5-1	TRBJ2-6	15	CASRFTGAGANVLTF
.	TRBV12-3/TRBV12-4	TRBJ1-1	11	CASSVLKQAFF
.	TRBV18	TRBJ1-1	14	CASSPGRPNTEAFF
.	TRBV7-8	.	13	CASSLNAQGEQYF
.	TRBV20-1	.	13	CSARGTSVHEQYF
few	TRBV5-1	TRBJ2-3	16	CASSPRMGIETDTQYF
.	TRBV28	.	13	CASTITIQETQYF
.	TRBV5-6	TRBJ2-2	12	CASSTMHVELFF
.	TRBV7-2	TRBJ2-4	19	CASSLALRDTDGGENIQYF
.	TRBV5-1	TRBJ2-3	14	CASTGTGAEDTQYF
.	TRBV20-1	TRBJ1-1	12	CSARDRTLEAFF
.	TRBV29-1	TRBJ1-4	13	CSADPLSDEKLFF
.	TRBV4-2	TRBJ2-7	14	CASSQDMRVYEQYF
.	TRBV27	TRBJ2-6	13	CASRGYGANVLTF
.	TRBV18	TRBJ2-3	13	CASSPPDPDTQYF
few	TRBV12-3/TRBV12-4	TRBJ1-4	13	CASSSTTGGKLFF
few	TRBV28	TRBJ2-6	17	CASSVITVSSGANVLTF
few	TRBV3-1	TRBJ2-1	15	CASSQDLGRANEQFF
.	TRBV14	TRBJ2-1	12	CASSQGRLDAFF
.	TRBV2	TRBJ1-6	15	CASSVGGQGSSPLHF
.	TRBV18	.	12	CASAFGQYEQYF
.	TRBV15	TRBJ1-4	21	CATSRDRGDPDGIATNEKLFF